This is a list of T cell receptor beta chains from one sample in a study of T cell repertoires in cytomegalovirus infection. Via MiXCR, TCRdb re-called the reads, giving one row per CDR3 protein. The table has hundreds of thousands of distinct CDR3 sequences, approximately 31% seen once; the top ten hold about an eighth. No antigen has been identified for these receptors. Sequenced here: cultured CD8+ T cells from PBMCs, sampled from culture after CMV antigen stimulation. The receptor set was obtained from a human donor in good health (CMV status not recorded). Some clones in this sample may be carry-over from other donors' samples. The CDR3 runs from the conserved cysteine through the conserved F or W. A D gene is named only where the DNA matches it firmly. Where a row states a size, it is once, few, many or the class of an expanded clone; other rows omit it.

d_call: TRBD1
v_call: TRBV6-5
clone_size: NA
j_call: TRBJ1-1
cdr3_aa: CASSYGTEGTEAFF
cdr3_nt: TGTGCCAGCAGTTACGGGACAGAGGGGACTGAAGCTTTCTTT

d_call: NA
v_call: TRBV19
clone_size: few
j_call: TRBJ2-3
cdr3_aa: CATDTGTDTQYF
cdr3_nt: TGTGCCACTGACACTGGCACAGATACGCAGTATTTT

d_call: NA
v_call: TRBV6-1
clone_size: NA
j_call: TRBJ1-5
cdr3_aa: CASGGRDPGRGYSNQPQHF
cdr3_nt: TGTGCCAGTGGGGGGCGAGACCCGGGGAGGGGCTATAGCAATCAGCCCCAGCATTTT

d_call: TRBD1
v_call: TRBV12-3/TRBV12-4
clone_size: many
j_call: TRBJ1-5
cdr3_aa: CASSLTGAHQPQHF
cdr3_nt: TGTGCCAGCAGCCTGACAGGGGCCCATCAGCCCCAGCATTTT

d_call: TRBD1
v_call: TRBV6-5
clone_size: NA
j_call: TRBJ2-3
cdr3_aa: CASSDLGQVSTDTQYF
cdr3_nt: TGTGCCAGCAGCGATCTGGGACAGGTGAGCACAGATACGCAGTATTTT

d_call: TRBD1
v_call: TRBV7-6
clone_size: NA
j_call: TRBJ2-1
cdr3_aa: CASSRRTGGYYNEQFF
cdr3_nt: TGTGCCAGCAGCCGTAGGACAGGGGGCTACTACAATGAGCAGTTCTTC

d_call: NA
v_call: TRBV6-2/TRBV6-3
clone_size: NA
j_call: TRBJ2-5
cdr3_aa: CASSYSADQETQYF
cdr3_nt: TGTGCCAGCAGTTACTCGGCAGACCAAGAGACCCAGTACTTC

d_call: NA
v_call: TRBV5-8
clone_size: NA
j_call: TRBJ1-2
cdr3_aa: CASSFGEAPVGYTF
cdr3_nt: TGTGCCAGCAGCTTCGGTGAGGCCCCTGTAGGCTACACCTTC

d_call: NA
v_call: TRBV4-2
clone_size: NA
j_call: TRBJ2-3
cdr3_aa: CASSQDGSSGTDTQYF
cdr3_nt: TGTGCCAGCAGCCAAGATGGGTCTAGCGGCACAGATACGCAGTATTTT

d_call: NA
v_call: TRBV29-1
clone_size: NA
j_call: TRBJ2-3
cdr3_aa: CSGRRGGTDTQYF
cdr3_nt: TGCAGCGGCCGACGTGGGGGCACAGATACGCAGTATTTT

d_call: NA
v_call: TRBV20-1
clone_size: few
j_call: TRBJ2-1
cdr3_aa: CSAPDPNLSSYNEQFF
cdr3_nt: TGCAGTGCTCCCGACCCTAACCTTAGCTCCTACAATGAGCAGTTCTTC

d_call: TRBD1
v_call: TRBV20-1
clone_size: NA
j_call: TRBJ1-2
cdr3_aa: CSARAHRPRDSYTINYGYTF
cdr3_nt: TGCAGTGCTAGAGCCCATCGCCCCCGGGACAGCTATACCATTAACTATGGCTACACCTTC

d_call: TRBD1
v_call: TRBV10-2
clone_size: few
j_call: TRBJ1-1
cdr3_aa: CASTTTGGQFTEAFF
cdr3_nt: TGCGCCAGCACCACGACAGGGGGCCAATTCACTGAAGCTTTCTTT

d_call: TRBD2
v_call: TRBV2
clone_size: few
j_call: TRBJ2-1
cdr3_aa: CASSESGGANEQFF
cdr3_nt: TGTGCCAGCAGTGAGAGCGGGGGGGCTAATGAGCAGTTCTTC

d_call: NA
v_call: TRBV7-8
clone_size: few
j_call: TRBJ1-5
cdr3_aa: CASSSTRVLGPQHF
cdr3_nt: TGTGCCAGCAGCTCGACCCGGGTCCTGGGGCCCCAGCATTTT

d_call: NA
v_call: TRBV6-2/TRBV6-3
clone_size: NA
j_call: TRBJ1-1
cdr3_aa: CASSYSSGGNTEAFF
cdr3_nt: TGTGCCAGCAGTTACTCGTCGGGGGGGAACACTGAAGCTTTCTTT

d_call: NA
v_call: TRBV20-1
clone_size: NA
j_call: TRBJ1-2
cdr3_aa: CSARPRGGRVYGYTF
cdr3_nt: TGCAGTGCGAGGCCCCGGGGAGGGAGGGTATATGGCTACACCTTC

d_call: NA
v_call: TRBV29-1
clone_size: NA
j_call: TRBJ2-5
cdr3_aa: CSVEIWRVGVTGETQYF
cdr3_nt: TGCAGCGTTGAAATCTGGCGGGTGGGGGTGACGGGGGAGACCCAGTACTTC

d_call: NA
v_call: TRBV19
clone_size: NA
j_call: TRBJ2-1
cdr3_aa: CASKGLLDDEQFF
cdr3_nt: TGTGCCAGTAAGGGGTTGTTGGACGATGAGCAGTTCTTC

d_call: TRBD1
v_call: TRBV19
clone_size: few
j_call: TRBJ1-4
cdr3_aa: CASSPAGTGIGAIEKLFF
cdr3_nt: TGTGCCAGTAGTCCCGCCGGGACAGGGATCGGAGCTATTGAAAAACTGTTTTTT

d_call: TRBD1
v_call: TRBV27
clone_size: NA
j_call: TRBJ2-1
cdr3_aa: CASSFQTPGQGWFNEQFF
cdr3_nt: TGTGCCAGCAGTTTTCAAACACCGGGACAGGGGTGGTTCAATGAGCAGTTCTTC

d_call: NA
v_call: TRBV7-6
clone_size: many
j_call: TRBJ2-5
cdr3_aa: CASSLYLAGAYQETQYF
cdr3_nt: TGTGCCAGCAGCTTATATCTCGCGGGGGCTTACCAAGAGACCCAGTACTTC

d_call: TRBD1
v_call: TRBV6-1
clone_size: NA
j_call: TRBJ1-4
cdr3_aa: CASSATGGDEKLFF
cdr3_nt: TGTGCCAGCAGCGCGACAGGGGGCGATGAAAAACTGTTTTTT

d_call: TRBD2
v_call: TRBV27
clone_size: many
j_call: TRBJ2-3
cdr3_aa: CASSFVWGGTDTQYF
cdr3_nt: TGTGCCAGCAGTTTCGTTTGGGGGGGGACAGATACGCAGTATTTT

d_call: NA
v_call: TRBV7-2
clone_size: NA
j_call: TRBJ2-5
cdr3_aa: CASSAQNRGPRETQYF
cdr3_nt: TGTGCCAGCAGCGCGCAAAATCGGGGGCCCAGAGAGACCCAGTACTTC

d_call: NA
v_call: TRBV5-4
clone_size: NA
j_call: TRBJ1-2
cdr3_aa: CASSLRQTVNYGYTF
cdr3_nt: TGTGCCAGCAGCTTGCGGCAGACTGTTAACTATGGCTACACCTTC